These 25 T cell receptor beta chains came from one sample sequenced in a study of blood T cell repertoires in COVID-19 (dated by TCRdb to 2020 to 2021). To prepare the library, the immunoSEQ multiplex PCR assay was applied. TCRdb limited this immuneACCESS table to in-frame rearrangements with V and J called. A share of clones is missing; checked studies link under half to unresolved V genes, and the rest is unexplained. The sample table contains 250,000 to 300,000 clones; only one count was recorded for more than 75% of them. Approximately 1.5% of the sample is held by the ten biggest clonotypes. The sample was peripheral blood. These receptor sequences come from a woman in her 40s who had recovered from COVID-19.

V usage is TRBV5-4 and J usage is TRBJ2-2; 10 bases are a match to TRBD1. With V trimmed by 4 bases and J by 5 bases, 2 bases remained unmatched. The CDR3 is 14 residues long. CDR1 SGHNT and CDR2 YYREEE come from the germline V gene (reference sequence). The CDR3 loop is CASSGGQGTGELFF. The CDR3 nucleotides are TGTGCCAGCAGCGGGGGACAGGGGACCGGGGAGCTGTTTTTT.

This clone appeared once. This chain uses TRBV15 with TRBJ2-4, with D perhaps TRBD1 (6 bases). The CDR3 sequence is 17 residues long. Between the trimmed V and J ends, which lost 0 bases and 6 bases, there was a span of 18 bases. Germline V gene sequence: CDR1 LNHNV, CDR2 YYDKDF (reference sequence). The CDR3 reads CATSRDRGGAFGNIQYF. CDR3 in DNA: TGTGCCACCAGCAGAGATCGTGGGGGCGCCTTTGGAAACATTCAGTACTTC.

V and J are TRBV19 and TRBJ1-2; 8 nucleotides line up with TRBD1. J lost 3 bases, V lost 4 bases, and 10 bases had no gene match. The CDR3 extends over 16 amino acids. Germline CDR1 LNHDA, CDR2 SQIVND (reference sequence). CDR3 in amino acids: CASSTKPGTGDYGYTF. The CDR3, as DNA: TGTGCCAGTAGTACCAAACCCGGGACAGGCGACTATGGCTACACCTTC.

This clone has only one observation. This sequence joins TRBV18 and TRBJ1-5, with no clear D. Trimming removed 5 bases from V and 2 bases from J, with 13 bases in between. CDR3 size: 15 residues. Germline values: CDR1 KGHSH, CDR2 LQKENI. CDR3 sequence reads: CASSRSPLGNQPQHF. The DNA for the CDR3 is TGTGCCAGCTCAAGGAGTCCTCTGGGCAATCAGCCCCAGCATTTT. Based on the CDR3 plus reference TRBV18 and TRBJ1-5, the full variable domain is NAGVMQNPRHLVRRRGQEARLRCSPMKGHSHVYWYRQLPEEGLKFMVYLQKENIIDESGMPKERFSAEFPKEGPSILRIQQVVRGDSAAYFCASSRSPLGNQPQHFGDGTRLSIL.

This clone occurred once. The chain uses TRBV7-2 and TRBJ2-5; TRBD2 agrees at 10 bases. The CDR3 contains 16 residues. The germline gives CDR1 SGHTA, CDR2 FQGNSA. Trimming cost V 0 bases and J 2 bases; bases outside gene matches: 3. CDR3 sequence reads: CASSLAGTSEQETQYF. CDR3 nucleotides: TGTGCCAGCAGCTTAGCCGGGACTAGCGAGCAAGAGACCCAGTACTTC.

The chain has TRBV2 and TRBJ1-4, with 7 bases fitting TRBD1. This CDR3 is 16 amino acids long. The trim removed 2 bases at V and 3 bases at J, leaving 6 bases unmatched. The germline gives CDR1 SNHLY, CDR2 FYNNEI. This CDR3 is CASSEIWDRANEKLFF. CDR3 bases: TGTGCCAGCAGTGAAATTTGGGACAGAGCTAATGAAAAACTGTTTTTT.

This chain joins TRBV7-6 and TRBJ2-7; D gene ambiguous. The CDR3 consists of 16 residues. Germline values: CDR1 SGHVS, CDR2 FNYEAQ. The V end lost 1 base, the J end lost 0 bases, and 13 bases lay between the germline ends. CDR3 in amino acids: CASSLVSSFDSYEQYF. CDR3 sequence (DNA): TGTGCCAGCAGCTTAGTGAGTAGTTTCGACTCCTACGAGCAGTACTTC.

This chain joins TRBV7-9 and TRBJ2-7, with 10 bases identical to TRBD1. The CDR3 has 18 amino acids. With V trimmed by 0 bases and J by 3 bases, 11 bases remained unmatched. Germline assignment: CDR1 SEHNR and CDR2 FQNEAQ (reference sequence). CDR3 in DNA: TGTGCCAGCAGCTTAGCGATGCAGGACAGGGGGTTTCACTACGAGCAGTACTTC. This sequence encodes CASSLAMQDRGFHYEQYF.

The chain carries TRBV30 and TRBJ1-4, with D uncertain. Germline CDR1 is GTSNPN and CDR2 is SVGIG (reference sequence). This CDR3 has 11 residues. V was trimmed by 3 bases and J by 5 bases, leaving 4 bases between them. The CDR3 sequence is CAWRSNEKLFF. The CDR3 DNA sequence: TGTGCCTGGAGATCGAATGAAAAACTGTTTTTT.

This rearrangement joins TRBV9 to TRBJ2-7; D is perhaps TRBD2 (5 bases). Trimming shortened V by 0 bases and J by 3 bases, and 13 bases separated the two germline ends. Germline V CDR1 and CDR2: SGDLS, YYNGEE. The CDR3 runs to 15 residues. The CDR3: CASSVDPGGGYEQYF. For the CDR3, the DNA is TGTGCCAGCAGCGTAGATCCTGGAGGAGGCTACGAGCAGTACTTC.

This chain joins TRBV30 and TRBJ2-7, with D perhaps TRBD1 (5 bases). Deletions cut 3 bases from V and 0 bases from J, with 9 bases between. Germline V gene lookup returns CDR1 GTSNPN and CDR2 SVGIG (reference sequence). The CDR3 is 13 residues long. The CDR3 region has the DNA TGTGCCTGGAGGGAAGGACACTCCTACGAGCAGTACTTC. Translated, it gives CAWREGHSYEQYF. Combining the CDR3 with reference TRBV30 and TRBJ2-7 gives the whole variable domain SQTIHQWPATLVQPVGSPLSLECTVEGTSNPNLYWYRQAAGRGLQLLFYSVGIGQISSEVPQNLSASRPQDRQFILSSKKLLLSDSGFYLCAWREGHSYEQYFGPGTRLTVT.

This clone occurred once. The V gene is TRBV30, the J gene TRBJ2-7, with TRBD2 matching over 8 bases. Unmatched junction bases numbered 7, after V lost 2 bases and J lost 4 bases. Looked up from germline, CDR1 is GTSNPN and CDR2 is SVGIG (reference sequence). The CDR3 spans 14 residues. The CDR3 DNA reads as TGTGCCTGGAGTATCCCGGGGGGGCCGTACGAGCAGTACTTC. It specifies CAWSIPGGPYEQYF. The variable domain in full, completed from reference TRBV30 and TRBJ2-7, reads SQTIHQWPATLVQPVGSPLSLECTVEGTSNPNLYWYRQAAGRGLQLLFYSVGIGQISSEVPQNLSASRPQDRQFILSSKKLLLSDSGFYLCAWSIPGGPYEQYFGPGTRLTVT.

V gene TRBV6-5 combines with J gene TRBJ2-3; D ambiguous. CDR1 and CDR2 (germline): MNHEY, SVGAGI. This CDR3 is 15 amino acids long. V was shortened by 6 bases and J by 0 bases, with 13 bases between the two germline ends. CDR3: CASRQFGGSTDTQYF. CDR3 DNA sequence: TGTGCCAGCAGGCAATTCGGCGGTAGCACAGATACGCAGTATTTT.

The chain links TRBV16 to TRBJ1-2; 8 nucleotides agree with TRBD1. Per the germline V gene, CDR1 is KGHSY and CDR2 is FQNENV. The J segment lost 0 bases and the V segment lost 7 bases, leaving 4 bases of the junction unmatched. The CDR3 covers 14 residues. DNA of the CDR3: TGTGCCAGCACGACAGGGGAAACTAACTATGGCTACACCTTC. It translates to CASTTGETNYGYTF.

This sequence joins TRBV5-1 and TRBJ1-2, with 9 bases that match TRBD1. This CDR3 has 13 amino acids. Germline CDR1 reads SGHRS; CDR2 reads YFSETQ. Unmatched junction bases numbered 2, after V lost 4 bases and J lost 4 bases. The CDR3 sequence is CASSVTGGYGYTF. As DNA, the CDR3 is TGCGCCAGCAGCGTGACAGGGGGCTATGGCTACACCTTC.

The chain joins TRBV6-5 to TRBJ1-5; a possible D gene is TRBD1 (6 bases). V shed 6 bases and J shed 0 bases, with 12 bases lying between them. CDR1 and CDR2 (germline): MNHEY, SVGAGI. This CDR3 is built from 15 residues. CDR3 nucleotides: TGTGCCAGCAGATTCTCAGGGGTTAGCAATCAGCCCCAGCATTTT. Translating gives CASRFSGVSNQPQHF.

The chain employs TRBV4-3 and TRBJ1-6; D is unclear. The CDR3 extends over 15 amino acids. Trimming shortened V by 0 bases and J by 8 bases, and 11 bases separated the two germline ends. CDR1 LGHNA and CDR2 YSLEER come from the germline V gene. In DNA, the CDR3 is TGCGCCAGCAGCCAAGAAGCTGGGCTTCATTCACCCCTCCACTTT. Translated: CASSQEAGLHSPLHF.

The chain uses TRBV6-5 and TRBJ1-2, with 7 bases identical to TRBD1. This CDR3 has 14 amino acids. CDR1 and CDR2 (germline): MNHEY, SVGAGI. V shed 0 bases, J shed 8 bases, and the junction held 6 bases outside the gene matches. The CDR3 loop is CASSYSNRQGGYTF. Written as DNA, the CDR3 is TGTGCCAGCAGTTACTCAAACCGACAGGGAGGCTACACCTTC.

This rearrangement joins TRBV29-1 to TRBJ1-3; TRBD1 aligns across 8 bases. V lost 6 bases to trimming and J lost 4 bases; unmatched junction nucleotides: 5. The CDR3 is 13 amino acids. Germline-derived CDR1 and CDR2 are SQVTM and ANQGSEA. CDR3: CSVQGARGNTIYF. The CDR3 DNA sequence: TGCAGCGTGCAGGGGGCGCGCGGAAACACCATATATTTT.

The chain recombines TRBV10-3 with TRBJ2-7; TRBD1 agrees at 9 bases. The junction had 6 bases not matched to a gene; V was cut back by 6 bases and J by 3 bases. The CDR3 spans 14 residues. Germline V CDR1 and CDR2: ENHRY, SYGVKD. CDR3 sequence (DNA): TGTGCCATCAGAACGAGACAGGGGGACTACGAGCAGTACTTC. Translation: CAIRTRQGDYEQYF.

The V gene is TRBV7-9, the J gene TRBJ2-1; D unclear. This CDR3 is 15 amino acids long. The V gene lost 2 bases and the J gene lost 1 base, with 9 bases spanning the gap. Germline V gene data show CDR1 as SEHNR and CDR2 as FQNEAQ (reference sequence). Written as DNA, the CDR3 is TGTGCCAGCAGCTTAAGGAAGAGGTCCTACAATGAGCAGTTCTTC. Protein: CASSLRKRSYNEQFF.

J is TRBJ1-1 and V is TRBV29-1, with D perhaps matching TRBD1 (6 bases). The V and J ends lost 5 bases and 4 bases respectively, with 17 bases between them. The germline V gene has CDR1 SQVTM and CDR2 ANQGSEA. The CDR3 runs to 14 residues. CDR3 coding DNA: TGCAGCGTTATAAGGGGGGGCGGCAGCACTGAAGCTTTCTTT. It codes for CSVIRGGGSTEAFF.

This chain uses TRBV6-6 with TRBJ1-1; 7 nucleotides align to TRBD1. The germline V gene has CDR1 MNHNY and CDR2 SVGAGI (reference sequence). This CDR3 is 12 amino acids long. The V segment lost 0 bases and the J segment 12 bases; nucleotides outside the gene matches: 4. CDR3 sequence (DNA): TGTGCCAGCAGTTACTCGAGGGACAGACCTTTCTTT. Residues: CASSYSRDRPFF.

The chain is built from TRBV6-1 and TRBJ1-4; D is unresolved. V was shortened by 1 base and J by 0 bases, with 9 bases between the two germline ends. Germline V gives CDR1 MNHNS, CDR2 SASEGT. This CDR3 region has 16 residues. This chain's CDR3 is CASSEGTYPTNEKLFF. The CDR3 DNA sequence: TGTGCCAGCAGTGAAGGCACCTACCCAACTAATGAAAAACTGTTTTTT.

The rearrangement joins TRBV30 to TRBJ1-2; possibly TRBD1 for D (5 bases). Germline V lookup: CDR1 GTSNPN, CDR2 SVGIG (reference sequence). The CDR3 consists of 14 residues. The ends were cut back, 0 bases at V and 2 bases at J, with 10 bases in the middle. The CDR3 region is CAWSVGQGNYGYTF. CDR3 in DNA: TGTGCCTGGAGTGTCGGGCAGGGAAACTATGGCTACACCTTC.